The rows below give T cell receptor beta chains drawn from one sample of a study of blood T cells in healthy people across ages. TCRdb itself ran the 5' RACE reads through MiXCR, one entry per CDR3 protein. The sample has more than 800,000 distinct CDR3 sequences; under 30% are singletons. Sequenced sample: blood. The receptors derive from a woman aged 80 or older in good health. Both conserved end residues are part of each CDR3. D genes are given only for firm matches. Rows may omit the clone size; those that give it use once, few, many or a size class.

>TRBJ2-1|many|.|TRBV7-2
CASSPFRYNEQFF
TGTGCCAGCAGCCCCTTTAGGTACAATGAGCAGTTCTTC
>TRBJ2-1|many|TRBD2|TRBV12-3/TRBV12-4
CASTSSGTPFSYNEQFF
TGTGCCAGCACCTCAAGCGGGACCCCGTTTTCCTACAATGAGCAGTTCTTC
>TRBJ2-3|many|TRBD2|TRBV12-3/TRBV12-4
CASSLGPAGASTDTQYF
TGTGCCAGCAGTTTGGGACCAGCGGGGGCTAGCACAGATACGCAGTATTTT
>TRBJ1-5|few|TRBD1|TRBV6-1
CASSDRGGSNQPQHF
TGTGCCAGCAGTGACAGGGGGGGTAGCAATCAGCCCCAGCATTTT
>TRBJ1-5|many|.|TRBV7-2
CASSTRGTLGNQPQHF
TGTGCCAGCAGCACCAGGGGAACATTAGGCAATCAGCCCCAGCATTTT
>TRBJ1-4|few|.|TRBV7-2
CASSLAGKTANEKLFF
TGTGCCAGCAGCTTAGCTGGAAAGACGGCTAATGAAAAACTGTTTTTT
>TRBJ2-1|few|TRBD1|TRBV18
CASSPLGQGDNEQFF
TGTGCCAGCTCACCACTGGGACAGGGGGACAATGAGCAGTTCTTC
>TRBJ1-2|few|.|TRBV5-1
CASSLGNTVYGYTF
TGCGCCAGCAGCTTGGGGAACACCGTCTATGGCTACACCTTC
>TRBJ2-1|many|TRBD1|TRBV7-9
CASSFTGGSYNEQFF
TGTGCCAGCAGCTTCACAGGGGGCTCCTACAATGAGCAGTTCTTC
>TRBJ1-2|.|.|TRBV6-1
CASSETGTSAGGYTF
TGTGCCAGCAGTGAAACCGGGACATCCGCCGGCGGCTACACCTTC
>TRBJ2-2|few|TRBD2|TRBV6-2/TRBV6-3
CATRTSGGTGELFF
TGTGCCACGCGGACTAGCGGCGGGACCGGGGAGCTGTTTTTT
>TRBJ2-3|.|TRBD2|TRBV24-1
CTTERGDSTDTQYF
TGTACCACCGAGCGGGGGGACAGCACAGATACGCAGTATTTT
>TRBJ1-4|.|.|TRBV21-1
CASSKGGYREQNEKLFF
TGTGCCAGCAGCAAAGGAGGATACAGGGAACAGAATGAAAAACTGTTTTTT
>TRBJ2-1|many|TRBD2|TRBV27
CASSSPSGGNNEQFF
TGTGCCAGCAGTTCCCCTAGCGGGGGAAACAATGAGCAGTTCTTC
>TRBJ2-7|many|TRBD1|TRBV18
CASSPTTGVVSYEQYF
TGTGCCAGCTCACCAACGACAGGGGTGGTCTCCTACGAGCAGTACTTC
>TRBJ2-5|many|.|TRBV4-2
CASSSGQFSETQYF
TGTGCCAGCAGCTCAGGGCAGTTTTCAGAGACCCAGTACTTC
>TRBJ2-5|many|.|TRBV29-1
CSVTDGTQYF
TGCAGCGTCACTGATGGGACCCAGTACTTC
>TRBJ2-3|.|TRBD2|TRBV27
CASSLNWLAGDTDTQYF
TGTGCCAGCAGTTTGAATTGGCTAGCGGGAGACACAGATACGCAGTATTTT
>TRBJ2-5|few|TRBD1|TRBV30
CAWGRDRGETQYF
TGTGCCTGGGGCCGGGACAGAGGGGAGACCCAGTACTTC
>TRBJ2-3|many|TRBD1|TRBV5-5
CASSRQGTVTDTQYF
TGTGCCAGCAGCCGACAGGGGACGGTAACAGATACGCAGTATTTT
>TRBJ1-4|.|TRBD1|TRBV5-6
CASSPRQGPTNEKRFF
TGTGCCAGCAGCCCTAGACAGGGGCCAACTAATGAAAAACGGTTTTTT
>TRBJ2-6|many|.|TRBV6-2/TRBV6-3
CASSDRMVSGANVLTF
TGTGCCAGCAGTGACAGGATGGTCTCTGGGGCCAACGTCCTGACTTTC
>TRBJ1-5|many|.|TRBV12-3/TRBV12-4
CASTNRLQTQHF
TGTGCCAGCACAAACAGGCTTCAGACCCAGCATTTT
>TRBJ1-1|.|TRBD1|TRBV7-2
CASSLAGQPQAETFF
TGTGCCAGCAGCTTAGCGGGACAGCCCCAGGCTGAAACTTTCTTT
>TRBJ2-7|once|.|TRBV2
CASSTQSYERYF
TGTGCCAGCAGTACCCAGTCCTACGAGCGGTACTTC
>TRBJ2-7|many|.|TRBV6-2/TRBV6-3
CASSRPGLTEEQYF
TGTGCCAGCAGTCGGCCGGGACTTACGGAGGAGCAGTACTTC
>TRBJ2-3|.|TRBD1|TRBV4-1
CASSHSGQLTDTQYF
TGCGCCAGCAGCCATTCGGGACAGCTCACAGATACGCAGTATTTT
>TRBJ2-7|.|TRBD1|TRBV6-2/TRBV6-3
CATGTGLLAQYF
TGTGCCACCGGGACAGGGCTCCTAGCGCAGTACTTC
>TRBJ1-1|few|.|TRBV7-9
CASSLAGGLTEAFF
TGTGCCAGCAGCTTAGCTGGGGGACTCACTGAAGCTTTCTTT
>TRBJ1-5|few|.|TRBV6-2/TRBV6-3
CASSYSMGYQPQHF
TGTGCCAGCAGTTACTCAATGGGGTATCAGCCCCAGCATTTT
>TRBJ1-2|.|TRBD1|TRBV7-2
CASSLGQGTNGYTF
TGTGCCAGCAGCTTAGGACAGGGCACCAATGGCTACACCTTC
>TRBJ2-1|many|TRBD2|TRBV6-2/TRBV6-3
CASSYSLAGGPRNEQFF
TGTGCCAGCAGTTACTCCCTAGCGGGGGGGCCGCGGAATGAGCAGTTCTTC
>TRBJ1-5|.|.|TRBV20-1
CSASPGGSGQPQHF
TGCAGTGCTAGCCCGGGGGGGTCGGGTCAGCCCCAGCATTTT
>TRBJ2-5|.|.|TRBV6-4
CASSDSSNEQYF
TGTGCCAGCAGTGACTCGTCGAATGAGCAGTACTTC
>TRBJ2-7|few|.|TRBV5-5
CASSSVVQASSEQYF
TGTGCCAGCAGCTCGGTGGTACAGGCGTCGAGCGAGCAGTACTTC
>TRBJ1-5|many|.|TRBV10-3
CAISESGEVFQPQHF
TGTGCCATCAGTGAGTCAGGGGAGGTGTTTCAGCCCCAGCATTTT
>TRBJ2-5|many|.|TRBV10-3
CAISFRGENSQYF
TGTGCCATCAGTTTCCGGGGAGAGAATAGCCAGTACTTC
>TRBJ1-5|few|TRBD1|TRBV12-3/TRBV12-4
CASSSTGGESQPQHF
TGTGCCAGCAGTTCCACAGGGGGGGAAAGTCAGCCCCAGCATTTT
>TRBJ1-4|.|.|TRBV15
CATRNWRGGTTNEKLFF
TGTGCCACCAGAAATTGGAGGGGGGGGACAACTAATGAGAAACTGTTTTTT
>TRBJ2-1|many|.|TRBV6-5
CASSYRLDLNEQFF
TGTGCCAGCAGTTACAGGCTGGACCTCAATGAGCAGTTCTTC
>TRBJ2-2|.|.|TRBV29-1
CSVSTSGSSTGELFF
TGCAGCGTTTCTACTTCGGGTTCTAGCACCGGGGAGCTGTTTTTT
>TRBJ1-1|.|.|TRBV25-1
CASSEGGQPNTEAFF
TGTGCCAGCAGTGAAGGAGGACAACCGAACACTGAAGCTTTCTTT
>TRBJ2-2|few|.|TRBV30
CAWNFGQVNTGELFF
TGTGCCTGGAATTTCGGGCAGGTGAACACCGGGGAGCTGTTTTTT
>TRBJ1-2|many|.|TRBV29-1
CSVGDGSNYGYTF
TGCAGCGTTGGGGACGGATCTAACTATGGCTACACCTTC